The 7 T cell receptor beta chains given below trace back to one sample, sequenced in a study of cytomegalovirus exposure and HLA in healthy donors. Researchers ran the PCR with 60 Vbeta and 13 Jbeta primers. Some clones are missing from TCRdb's copy, which holds only in-frame ones; the method was immunoSEQ multiplex PCR. The sample has 100,000 or so clones; approximately 80% are singletons. The sample consisted of PBMCs. These receptors all stem from a man between 40 and 49 years old in good health and CMV-seropositive.

V gene TRBV7-9 combines with J gene TRBJ1-6, with 9 positions matching TRBD1. The germline gives CDR1 SEHNR, CDR2 FQNEAQ (reference sequence). The J segment lost 13 bases and the V segment lost 1 base, leaving 2 bases of the junction unmatched. CDR3 length: 13 residues. The CDR3 sequence: CASSLVTGGPLHF. As DNA, the CDR3 is TGTGCCAGCAGCTTAGTGACAGGGGGTCCCCTCCACTTT.

The V gene is TRBV18, the J gene TRBJ2-5; 9 positions agree with TRBD2. This CDR3 spans 16 amino acids. Germline lookup yields CDR1 KGHSH and CDR2 LQKENI. V lost 6 bases and J lost 3; bases outside the gene matches: 11. DNA for the CDR3: TGTGCCAGCTCCCCTGCCACTCGCGGGGGGGAAGAGACCCAGTACTTC. This codes for CASSPATRGGEETQYF.

A few counts support this clone. V and J are TRBV5-1 and TRBJ2-7; TRBD2 aligns across 9 bases. Germline lookup yields CDR1 SGHRS and CDR2 YFSETQ. The CDR3 totals 14 residues. Trimming took 0 bases from V and 7 from J; bases not matched to a gene: 5. Written as DNA, the CDR3 is TGCGCCAGCAGCTTGGGTAGCGGGGGCCCGGAGCAGTACTTC. This sequence encodes CASSLGSGGPEQYF.

J is TRBJ2-7 and V is TRBV30, with TRBD1 as a possible D gene (6 bases). Trimming took off 7 bases at V and 6 bases at J, with 13 bases between the two ends. The CDR3 length is 11 residues. Germline CDR1 is GTSNPN and CDR2 is SVGIG (reference sequence). CDR3 coding DNA: TGTGCCTTGGACAGTACGGCCGAGCAGTACTTC. This codes for CALDSTAEQYF. The full variable domain, completed using reference TRBV30 and TRBJ2-7, is SQTIHQWPATLVQPVGSPLSLECTVEGTSNPNLYWYRQAAGRGLQLLFYSVGIGQISSEVPQNLSASRPQDRQFILSSKKLLLSDSGFYLCALDSTAEQYFGPGTRLTVT.

This clone showed up just once. CDR3 in DNA: TGTGCCAGCAGCCCGAGGACAGGGAATAACTATGGCTACACCTTC. Its translation is CASSPRTGNNYGYTF. The J gene is TRBJ1-2, the V gene TRBV11-2; TRBD1 matches at 8 bases. The CDR3 runs 15 residues. V lost 5 bases to trimming and J lost 1 base; unmatched junction nucleotides: 6. Per germline, CDR1 SGHAT and CDR2 FQNNGV. The full variable domain, its missing parts supplied by reference TRBV11-2 and TRBJ1-2, is EAGVAQSPRYKIIEKRQSVAFWCNPISGHATLYWYQQILGQGPKLLIQFQNNGVVDDSQLPKDRFSAERLKGVDSTLKIQPAKLEDSAVYLCASSPRTGNNYGYTFGSGTRLTVV.

This chain joins TRBV15 and TRBJ2-7, with TRBD2 as a possible D gene (6 bases). V gave up 7 bases and J gave up 1 base, with 11 bases separating them. This CDR3 is 13 amino acids long. Germline V gives CDR1 LNHNV, CDR2 YYDKDF (reference sequence). The CDR3 DNA reads as TGTGCCACCACAAGGAGGGGATCCTACGAGCAGTACTTC. It codes for CATTRRGSYEQYF. The full variable domain, its missing parts supplied by reference TRBV15 and TRBJ2-7, is DAMVIQNPRYQVTQFGKPVTLSCSQTLNHNVMYWYQQKSSQAPKLLFHYYDKDFNNEADTPDNFQSRRPNTSFCFLDIRSPGLGDTAMYLCATTRRGSYEQYFGPGTRLTVT.

This clone has just one count. The chain recombines TRBV7-9 with TRBJ2-3; 8 positions match TRBD2. The V gene end was trimmed by 1 base and the J gene end by 11 bases; junction bases not matched to a gene: 5. The CDR3 covers 13 residues. Looked up from germline, CDR1 is SEHNR and CDR2 is FQNEAQ (reference sequence). In DNA, the CDR3 is TGTGCCAGCAGCTTAGTGAGCGGGGGCATGCAGTATTTT. Translating it yields CASSLVSGGMQYF.